These 21 T cell receptor beta chains originate from one sample sequenced in a study of cytomegalovirus exposure and HLA in healthy donors (dated by TCRdb to 2016 to 2017). The library was prepared using the immunoSEQ multiplex PCR assay. A mixture of 60 forward primers for TCR Vbeta segments and 13 reverse primers for TCR Jbeta segments was used in the multiplex PCR. Imported from immuneACCESS, the table was reduced by TCRdb to in-frame sequences with V and J called. These copies leave out some clones; in studies compared against another copy, an unresolved V gene accounts for under half, and the cause of the remainder is not known. Within this sample are roughly 200,000 clones, with 75% to 90% of them counted one time only. The ten largest account for under 0.75% of the sample. The specimen was PBMCs. The receptors derive from a boy younger than 18 in good health and CMV-seronegative.

This sequence joins TRBV15 and TRBJ2-3, with 10 nucleotides matching TRBD2. Trimming cost V 1 base and J 2 bases; bases outside gene matches: 3. The length of the CDR3 is 16 residues. The germline CDR1 and CDR2 sequences are LNHNV and YYDKDF (reference sequence). CDR3 in DNA: TGTGCCACCAGCAGAGTTGGACTAGCGGTCACAGATACGCAGTATTTT. Amino acids: CATSRVGLAVTDTQYF.

This chain joins TRBV5-3 and TRBJ2-7; 9 positions agree with TRBD1. TRBV5-3 is an ORF; its function is uncertain. The CDR3 covers 16 residues. J gave up 4 bases and V 4 bases, and 12 bases lay outside the gene matches. CDR3 nucleotide sequence: TGTGCCAGAAGCCTCGGACCGGGACAGGGAAGATACGAGCAGTACTTC. It translates to CARSLGPGQGRYEQYF.

The J gene is TRBJ1-4, the V gene TRBV19; possible D gene TRBD1, 6 bases. Trimming shortened V by 2 bases and J by 6 bases, and 16 bases separated the two germline ends. The V gene's germline CDR1 is LNHDA and CDR2 SQIVND (reference sequence). The CDR3 is 16 amino acids. CDR3 DNA sequence: TGTGCCAGTAGTATAAACAGGGTACTCACGGATGAAAAACTGTTTTTT. Amino acids: CASSINRVLTDEKLFF.

V gene TRBV7-2 combines with J gene TRBJ2-2, with 7 bases fitting TRBD1. The V segment lost 4 bases and the J segment 4 bases; nucleotides outside the gene matches: 6. Germline V gives CDR1 SGHTA, CDR2 FQGNSA. This CDR3 has 15 amino acids. The CDR3 nucleotides are TGTGCCAGCAGCTCCCAAGGGGGCGGCACCGGGGAGCTGTTTTTT. As protein: CASSSQGGGTGELFF.

The chain recombines TRBV5-4 with TRBJ2-4; 7 bases are a match to TRBD1. The length of the CDR3 is 17 residues. The ends lost 4 bases at V and 2 bases at J; junction bases unmatched: 12. Looked up from germline, CDR1 is SGHNT and CDR2 is YYREEE (reference sequence). CDR3 nucleotides: TGTGCCAGCAGCATGGACCACCGGACAGGCCCCAAAAACATTCAGTACTTC. This encodes CASSMDHRTGPKNIQYF.

This chain links TRBV30 with TRBJ2-5, with 10 positions matching TRBD2. The length of the CDR3 is 16 residues. V was pared by 3 bases and J by 5 bases, with 12 bases of the junction left unmatched. Germline CDR1 and CDR2: GTSNPN and SVGIG (reference sequence). As DNA, the CDR3 is TGTGCCTGGAGCGGGACTAGCGTCCTAAGGGCGGAGACCCAGTACTTC. Encoded protein: CAWSGTSVLRAETQYF.

The rearrangement links TRBV27 to TRBJ1-6; D is uncertain. This CDR3 comprises 13 residues. V was shortened by 9 bases and J by 0 bases, with 6 bases between the two germline ends. Germline CDR1 is MNHEY and CDR2 is SMNVEV (reference sequence). CDR3 DNA sequence: TGTGCCAGTTCCCTCTCCTATAATTCACCCCTCCACTTT. Its protein product is CASSLSYNSPLHF.

This chain links TRBV30 with TRBJ1-4; D not certain. V gave up 3 bases and J gave up 3 bases, with 11 bases separating them. The germline CDR1 and CDR2 sequences are GTSNPN and SVGIG (reference sequence). The CDR3 extends over 14 amino acids. CDR3 in DNA: TGTGCCTGGAGGGCGAGGTTAGCTAATGAAAAACTGTTTTTT. Amino acids: CAWRARLANEKLFF. Complete variable domain (other parts from reference TRBV30 and TRBJ1-4): SQTIHQWPATLVQPVGSPLSLECTVEGTSNPNLYWYRQAAGRGLQLLFYSVGIGQISSEVPQNLSASRPQDRQFILSSKKLLLSDSGFYLCAWRARLANEKLFFGSGTQLSVL.

This sequence joins TRBV21-1 and TRBJ1-1. TRBV21-1 is assigned pseudogene status. There are 16 residues in the CDR3. The CDR3 loop reads CASSRSESPRRTEAFF. CDR3 bases: TGTGCCAGCAGCAGGTCGGAGTCCCCGCGGCGGACTGAAGCTTTCTTT.

V gene TRBV4-1 combines with J gene TRBJ2-5; 10 bases match TRBD2. Trimming took 3 bases from V and 1 from J; bases not matched to a gene: 2. The CDR3 sequence is 15 residues long. CDR1 is MGHRA, CDR2 YSYEKL, per germline. For the CDR3, the DNA is TGCGCCAGCAGCCAGCTAGCGGGGGTCCAAGAGACCCAGTACTTC. Translated, it gives CASSQLAGVQETQYF.

For this clone: One end of the junction fails to match germline, which may point to a read error. The chain uses TRBV7-7 and TRBJ2-5; 7 bases fit TRBD1. Germline values: CDR1 SSHAT, CDR2 FNYEAQ (reference sequence). CDR3 length: 15 residues. Here the CDR3 reads CASSVGGSMGETQYF. The CDR3 DNA sequence: TGTGCTAGCAGCGTAGGGGGCAGTATGGGAGAGACCCAGTACTTC. Full variable domain (outside the CDR3, taken from reference TRBV7-7 and TRBJ2-5): GAGVSQSPRYKVTKRGQDVTLRCDPISSHATLYWYQQALGQGPEFLTYFNYEAQPDKSGLPSDRFSAERPEGSISTLTIQRTEQRDSAMYRCASSVGGSMGETQYFGPGTRLLVL.

The sample holds a few counts of this clone. The gene calls are TRBV10-3 and TRBJ1-4; D not certain. With 3 bases removed from V and 5 bases from J, the gap between germline ends came to 13 bases. Germline V CDR1 and CDR2: ENHRY, SYGVKD. The CDR3 loop spans 15 amino acids. The CDR3 DNA reads TGTGCCATCAGTGACGGCGGCATAGGCAATGAAAAACTGTTTTTT. This translates into CAISDGGIGNEKLFF.

The rearrangement links TRBV7-9 to TRBJ2-7, with 9 bases that match TRBD1. CDR1 and CDR2 (germline): SEHNR, FQNEAQ (reference sequence). CDR3 length: 14 amino acids. Germline trimming cut 4 bases from V and 4 bases from J; bases unmatched to any gene: 5. The CDR3: CASSSRGQGYEQYF. Written as DNA, the CDR3 is TGTGCCAGCAGCTCAAGGGGACAGGGATACGAGCAGTACTTC.

The sample holds a few counts of this clone. This rearrangement joins TRBV4-1 to TRBJ1-4, with a possible D match to TRBD1 (6 bases). This CDR3 comprises 16 residues. Germline CDR1 and CDR2: MGHRA and YSYEKL. V lost 0 bases, J lost 10 bases, and 18 bases lay in between. CDR3 loop: CASSQDGGASIGKLFF. The CDR3 nucleotides are TGCGCCAGCAGCCAAGATGGGGGGGCGAGTATAGGAAAACTGTTTTTT.

The rearrangement uses TRBV6-1 and TRBJ1-2; TRBD1 agrees at 7 bases. Germline lookup yields CDR1 MNHNS and CDR2 SASEGT. V lost 4 bases, J lost 4 bases, and 3 bases stayed unmatched. This CDR3 region has 13 residues. The CDR3 spells CASSVRDSYGYTF. CDR3 DNA: TGTGCCAGCAGTGTCCGGGACAGCTATGGCTACACCTTC.

The sample holds one count of this clone. This chain connects TRBV4-1 to TRBJ1-2, with 9 bases lining up with TRBD1. Germline-derived CDR1 and CDR2 are MGHRA and YSYEKL. The CDR3 sequence is 14 residues long. V lost 4 bases and J lost 6; bases outside the gene matches: 6. The CDR3 spells CASSPFTGGHGYTF. DNA of the CDR3: TGCGCCAGCAGCCCCTTCACAGGGGGCCATGGCTACACCTTC.

The chain has TRBV9 and TRBJ1-2; 11 nucleotides align to TRBD1. CDR1 is SGDLS, CDR2 YYNGEE, per germline. V lost 2 bases to trimming and J lost 6 bases; unmatched junction nucleotides: 3. The CDR3 contains 14 residues. Here the CDR3 DNA reads TGTGCCAGCAGCGTGGGGACAGGGGGGAATGGCTACACCTTC. Its translation is CASSVGTGGNGYTF. The complete variable domain, with remaining parts taken from reference TRBV9 and TRBJ1-2, reads DSGVTQTPKHLITATGQRVTLRCSPRSGDLSVYWYQQSLDQGLQFLIQYYNGEERAKGNILERFSAQQFPDLHSELNLSSLELGDSALYFCASSVGTGGNGYTFGSGTRLTVV.

This sequence joins TRBV7-2 and TRBJ2-7; 13 nucleotides align to TRBD2. There are 15 residues in the CDR3. Germline V gene lookup returns CDR1 SGHTA and CDR2 FQGNSA. With 1 base clipped from V and 3 bases from J, the junction kept 0 bases outside the gene matches. The CDR3 nucleotides are TGTGCCAGCAGCTTAGGGACTAGCGGGAGCTACGAGCAGTACTTC. Translation: CASSLGTSGSYEQYF.

The chain is built from TRBV13 and TRBJ1-1; no definite D call. CDR1 and CDR2 from the germline V gene are PRHDT and FYEKMQ (reference sequence). There are 13 residues in the CDR3. V was shortened by 4 bases and J by 2 bases, with 8 bases between the two germline ends. The CDR3 DNA reads as TGTGCCAGCAGCTCAGTCCGAAACACTGAAGCTTTCTTT. Translating gives CASSSVRNTEAFF.

V gene TRBV11-2 combines with J gene TRBJ2-7, with D maybe TRBD2 (5 bases). Trimming took off 2 bases at V and 2 bases at J, with 10 bases between the two ends. From germline, CDR1 is SGHAT and CDR2 FQNNGV. The CDR3 length is 14 residues. CDR3 region: CASSLSPGTYEQYF. The CDR3 DNA is TGTGCCAGCAGCTTAAGCCCGGGAACCTACGAGCAGTACTTC.

Only a few counts were recorded for this clone. The chain employs TRBV5-3 and TRBJ2-1; 7 positions agree with TRBD1. TRBV5-3 is designated an ORF whose function remains uncertain. The CDR3 totals 16 residues. J lost 6 bases, V lost 0 bases, and 9 bases had no gene match. The CDR3 DNA is TGTGCCAGAAGCTTGGGTGAGGGGGCAGCGATCAATGAGCAGTTCTTC. Its translation: CARSLGEGAAINEQFF.